The entry that follows covers one TCR beta chain sequence. Its antigen is undetermined. This record belongs to a study of CD8+CD57+ T cells in acquired aplastic anemia. In the study overall: Mean yield of DNA from sorted CD4+ and CD8+ cells was 3 to 3.5 ug. Healthy donors had, on average, roughly 9.8 million reads for their CD4+ cells.

The template for TCR beta VDJ and CDR3 sequence profiling was genomic DNA. TCRdb fed the reads into MiXCR, producing one record per CDR3 protein. The data hold hundreds of thousands of distinct CDR3 sequences, with around 72% observed a single time. Trimming cost V 3 bases and J 8 bases, with 13 bases left between them. The V gene's germline CDR1 is SGHNT and CDR2 YENEEA. The CDR3 length is 13 residues. Study findings and constraints: Patients and controls shared 25 to 30 CD8+ CDR3 sequences.

The sequencing sample was made of sorted CD4+, CD8+, or CD8+CD57+ T cells (not recorded which) from PBMCs. This rearrangement joins TRBV11-3 to TRBJ1-2, with D unclear. This TCR derives from a human donor in good health, serving as a control. CDR3 in amino acids: CASSLTYEVGYTF. The CDR3 nucleotides read TGTGCCAGCAGCTTGACGTACGAGGTCGGCTACACCTTC.